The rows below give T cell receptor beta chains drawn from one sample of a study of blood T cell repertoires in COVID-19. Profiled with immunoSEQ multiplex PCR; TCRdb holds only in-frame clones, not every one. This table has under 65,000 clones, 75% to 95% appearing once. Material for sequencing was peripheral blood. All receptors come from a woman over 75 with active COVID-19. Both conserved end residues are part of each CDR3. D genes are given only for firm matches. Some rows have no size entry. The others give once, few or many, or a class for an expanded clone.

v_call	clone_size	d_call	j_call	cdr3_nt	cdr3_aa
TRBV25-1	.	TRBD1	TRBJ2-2	TGTGCCAGCAGTGATTTCGGACAGGGGCTAGACACCGGGGAGCTGTTTTTT	CASSDFGQGLDTGELFF
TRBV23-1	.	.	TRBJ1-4	TGCGCCAGCAGTCTCGATGGCACGGCTCCGGGAAAACTGTTTTTT	CASSLDGTAPGKLFF
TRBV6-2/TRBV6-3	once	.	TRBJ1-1	TGTGCCAGCAGCTCCCCCCGGGGAGCTTTCTTT	CASSSPRGAFF
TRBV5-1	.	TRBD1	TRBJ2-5	TGCGCCAGCAGCACCATGCCCTCGGACAGGGGGCGCGAGACCCAGTACTTC	CASSTMPSDRGRETQYF
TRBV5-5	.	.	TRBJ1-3	TGTGCCAGCAGCTTGTTCTATGGGCAGGGGTCTGGAAACACCATATATTTT	CASSLFYGQGSGNTIYF
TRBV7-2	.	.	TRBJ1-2	TGTGCCAGCAGCTTAGATCCTGGGCTCTATGGCTACACCTTC	CASSLDPGLYGYTF
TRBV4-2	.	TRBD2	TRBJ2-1	TGTGCCAGCAGCCAAGGCTTGACTAGCGGGAGAATTCGTGAGCAGTTCTTC	CASSQGLTSGRIREQFF
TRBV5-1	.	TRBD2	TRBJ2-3	TGCGCCAGCAGCTTGTCGGGGGGCACGGGAGGGGATACGCAGTATTTT	CASSLSGGTGGDTQYF
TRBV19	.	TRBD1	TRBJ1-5	TGTGCCAGTGACGACAGGGGGTTCAATCAGCCCCAGCATTTT	CASDDRGFNQPQHF
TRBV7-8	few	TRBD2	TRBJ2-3	TGTGCCAGCAGCCCAAGCGGGGGGGCCGGAGATACGCAGTATTTT	CASSPSGGAGDTQYF
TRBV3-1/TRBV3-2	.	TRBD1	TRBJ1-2	TGTGCCAGCAGCCAGGGACAGGGAATCTGCACCTTC	CASSQGQGICTF
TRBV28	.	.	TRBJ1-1	TGTGCCAGCACCCCATTGGGGGGGGCCTATGGGGAAGCTTTCTTT	CASTPLGGAYGEAFF
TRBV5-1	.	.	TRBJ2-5	TGCGCCAGCAGCCAGGGGTCACCGACAGGACAAGAGACCCAGTACTTC	CASSQGSPTGQETQYF
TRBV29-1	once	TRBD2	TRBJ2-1	TGCAGCGTCGTTCGGGGGGCGGGGGGCAATGAGCAGTTCTTC	CSVVRGAGGNEQFF
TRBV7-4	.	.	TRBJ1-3	TGTGCCAGCAGCTTAGGACACTTTGGAAACACCATATATTTT	CASSLGHFGNTIYF
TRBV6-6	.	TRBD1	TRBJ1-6	TGTGCCAGCAGTACCCGGGACAGGGATTCACCCCTCCACTTT	CASSTRDRDSPLHF
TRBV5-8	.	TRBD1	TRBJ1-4	TGTGCCAGCAGCGAAACAGGGGAAGATAATGAAAAACTGTTTTTT	CASSETGEDNEKLFF
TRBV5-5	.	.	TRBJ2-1	TGTGCCAGCAGCTTGGGACTAGAGGGTGAGCAGTTCTTC	CASSLGLEGEQFF
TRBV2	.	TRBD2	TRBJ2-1	TGTGCCAGCACCCTAGCGCCTAGCGGGGGCCTTTACAATGAGCAGTTCTTC	CASTLAPSGGLYNEQFF
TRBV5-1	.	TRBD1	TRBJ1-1	TGCGCCAGCAGCTTGGACCCGGGACAGGGGGCGCCGAACACTGAAGCTTTCTTT	CASSLDPGQGAPNTEAFF
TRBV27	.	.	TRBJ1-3	TGTGCCAGCAGTGAGCAGGGTTCCTCTGGAAACACCATATATTTT	CASSEQGSSGNTIYF
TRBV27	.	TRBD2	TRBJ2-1	TGTGCCAGCAGTTTATCGGGGACTAGCACTCATGAGCAGTTCTTC	CASSLSGTSTHEQFF
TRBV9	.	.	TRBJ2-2	TGTGCCAGCAGCGTAGCTGGAAGCGTGAACGGGGAGCTGTTTTTT	CASSVAGSVNGELFF
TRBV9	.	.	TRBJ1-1	TGTGCCAGCAGCGTAGCCGGCGGACGGGGTGAAGCTTTCTTT	CASSVAGGRGEAFF
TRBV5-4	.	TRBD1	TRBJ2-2	TGTGCCAGCAGTTCGACAGGGGCACTCAACACCGGGGAGCTGTTTTTT	CASSSTGALNTGELFF
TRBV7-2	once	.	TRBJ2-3	TGTGCCAGCAGCTTTGCGGGACCCTCCACAGATACGCAGTATTTT	CASSFAGPSTDTQYF
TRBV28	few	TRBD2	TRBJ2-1	TGTGCCAGCAGTTTAGGGTTACGGAGGGAGGGTCGCAATGAGCAGTTCTTC	CASSLGLRREGRNEQFF
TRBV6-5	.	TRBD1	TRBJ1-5	TGTGCCAGCGCCACAGGGGTTAGCAATCAGCCCCAGCATTTT	CASATGVSNQPQHF
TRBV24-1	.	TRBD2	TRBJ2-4	TGTGCCACCAGTGATCCCGGACTAGGGGCCAACATTCAGTACTTC	CATSDPGLGANIQYF
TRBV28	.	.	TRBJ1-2	TGTGCCAGCAGTTCTCCCGGCGGCGGTGGCTACACCTTC	CASSSPGGGGYTF
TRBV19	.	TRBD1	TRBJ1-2	TGTGCCAGTAGTATTACCGGGACAGTATATGGCTACACCTTC	CASSITGTVYGYTF
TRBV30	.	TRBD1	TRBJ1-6	TGTGCCTGGAACTTATGGGGGACAGAAAATTCACCCCTCCACTTT	CAWNLWGTENSPLHF
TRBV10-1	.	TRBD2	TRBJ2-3	TGCGCCAGCAGTGCGCGCTTCGCGGGAGTTGCAGATACGCAGTATTTT	CASSARFAGVADTQYF
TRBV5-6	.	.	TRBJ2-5	TGTGCCAGCAGCAGCCCTATGAGTGGGACCCAGTACTTC	CASSSPMSGTQYF
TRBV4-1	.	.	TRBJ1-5	TGCGCCAGCAGCCAAGACCCGGCGTCAGGGAGGGAAGTCGCCAATCAGCCCCAGCATTTT	CASSQDPASGREVANQPQHF
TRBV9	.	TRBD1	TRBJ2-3	TGTGCCAGCAGCCCAGGACAGGGTTCAGATACGCAGTATTTT	CASSPGQGSDTQYF
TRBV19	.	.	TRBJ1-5	TGTGCCAGTACCCCAGCAGGGGCTAGTTTGCCCCAGCATTTT	CASTPAGASLPQHF
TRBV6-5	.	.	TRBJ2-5	TGTGCCAGCAGAACAGGGTCGGGAGAGACCCAGTACTTC	CASRTGSGETQYF
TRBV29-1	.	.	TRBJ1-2	TGCAGCGTTGAAGAGCGTACTTACTATGGCTACACCTTC	CSVEERTYYGYTF
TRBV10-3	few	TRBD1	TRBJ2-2	TGTGCCATCAGTGGGGGACAGGACACCGGGGAGCTGTTTTTT	CAISGGQDTGELFF
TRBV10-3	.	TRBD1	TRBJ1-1	TGTGCCATCAGTGACCCGGGACAGAAGAACACTGAAGCTTTCTTT	CAISDPGQKNTEAFF
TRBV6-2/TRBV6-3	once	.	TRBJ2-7	TGTGCCAGCAGTTCCGGGGACTGGTCCTACGAGCAGTACTTC	CASSSGDWSYEQYF
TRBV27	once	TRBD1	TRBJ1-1	TGTGCCAGCAGGGGGGACAGGGGGCGAAACACTGAAGCTTTCTTT	CASRGDRGRNTEAFF
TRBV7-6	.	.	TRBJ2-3	TGTGCCAGCAGCTTAACCGATCTGGAGGACACAGATACGCAGTATTTT	CASSLTDLEDTDTQYF
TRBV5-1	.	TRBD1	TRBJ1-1	TGCGCCAGCAGCTTGGGAACAGGGGAACACACTGAAGCTTTCTTT	CASSLGTGEHTEAFF
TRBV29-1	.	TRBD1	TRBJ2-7	TGCAGCGTACTCGGGACAGATAACTACGAGCAGTACTTC	CSVLGTDNYEQYF
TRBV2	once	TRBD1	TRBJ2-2	TGTGCCAGCAGTGAAGACCGGACAGGGCCCGGGGAGCTGTTTTTT	CASSEDRTGPGELFF
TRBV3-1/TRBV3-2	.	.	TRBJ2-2	TGTGCCAGCAGTCGGTCTAAAGTTTCCACCGGGGAGCTGTTTTTT	CASSRSKVSTGELFF
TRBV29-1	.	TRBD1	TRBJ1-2	TGCAGCGTCACGGACAGGGTTTATGGCTACACCTTC	CSVTDRVYGYTF
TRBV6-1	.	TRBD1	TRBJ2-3	TGTGCCAGCAGTGACCGGGACAGGGGAACAGATACGCAGTATTTT	CASSDRDRGTDTQYF
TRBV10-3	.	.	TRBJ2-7	TGTGCCATCAGTGATCCGGGGTTCGCCCACGAGCAGTACTTC	CAISDPGFAHEQYF
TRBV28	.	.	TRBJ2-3	TGTGCCAGCAGTTCGGGAACGTTACTCGGTACGCAGTATTTT	CASSSGTLLGTQYF
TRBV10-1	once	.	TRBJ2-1	TGCGCCAGCAGTCGGCAGGCGGAGGGGAATGAGCAGTTCTTC	CASSRQAEGNEQFF
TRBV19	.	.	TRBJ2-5	TGTGCCAGTGGGAGTGAGACCCAGTACTTC	CASGSETQYF
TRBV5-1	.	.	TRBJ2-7	TGCGCCAGCAGCACTGGGGACACGTACGAGCAGTACTTC	CASSTGDTYEQYF
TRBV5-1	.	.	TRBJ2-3	TGCGCCAGCAGCGTGGGTAGTACGGATACGCAGTATTTT	CASSVGSTDTQYF
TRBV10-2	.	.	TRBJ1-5	TGCGCCAGCAGACTCGACAGGCTATCTCAGCCCCAGCATTTT	CASRLDRLSQPQHF